This entry features one T cell receptor beta chain sequence. As yet, its antigen is unknown. This sample stems from a study of T-cell memory formation after mild COVID-19. Study-wide context: TCR clusters mostly belonged to single donors. Notes on the study in general: Researchers report contracting CD4+ clones mostly in CM and EM, with CD8+ clones in EMRA. Clonal second-wave expansions that peaked on day 37 had unconfirmed SARS-CoV-2 specificity.

The TCR alpha and TCR beta cDNA libraries, bearing sample barcodes and UMIs, were generated by 5'RACE using constant-segment primers. MiXCR, run by TCRdb on the 5' RACE reads, gives a single entry per CDR3 protein. This table has about 500,000 distinct CDR3 sequences, about a fifth appearing once. The ends were cut back, 1 base at V and 6 bases at J, with 19 bases in the middle. From germline, CDR1 is SEHNR and CDR2 FQNEAQ (reference sequence). This CDR3 is 17 amino acids long. This chain links TRBV7-9 with TRBJ2-1; D may be TRBD2 (5 bases). The TCR comes from an adult woman who had mild COVID-19 (a few samples of this study predate the infection). Cell type and time point are not known. Sequencing was carried out using PBMCs or a T cell subset sorted from them (not recorded which). CDR3 residues: CASSLVSGSFRGNEQFF. The CDR3 DNA is TGTGCCAGCAGCTTAGTGAGCGGTTCCTTTCGGGGCAATGAGCAGTTCTTC.